This TCR beta chain was retrieved from a study of spatial heterogeneity in lung cancer. A distinct unique molecular identifier was carried by each TCR cDNA molecule. Via MiXCR, TCRdb re-called the 5' RACE reads, giving one row per CDR3 protein. The repertoire has 50,000 to 65,000 distinct CDR3 sequences, approximately 8% of them found once; the top ten carry about 16%. The table lists this clonotype with many counts. Time point meaning: sample taken at primary tumor resection. Whole RNA, isolated from tumor, nontumor lung or frozen PBMC, was sequenced without prior sorting. The germline CDR1 and CDR2 sequences are SGHRS and YFSETQ. CDR3 length: 16 residues. J lost 3 bases, V lost 3 bases, and 3 bases had no gene match.

The material was PBMCs, obtained at surgery. The rearrangement joins TRBV5-1 to TRBJ2-1; TRBD2 agrees at 13 bases. The TCR sequence derives from a female donor with early-stage non-small cell lung cancer. The CDR3 spells CASSSRLAGGYNEQFF. The CDR3 coding sequence is TGCGCCAGCAGCTCCCGACTAGCGGGAGGCTACAATGAGCAGTTCTTC.